The clone carrying this T cell receptor beta chain was detected a few times. Antigen specificity is unknown. The data derive from a study of T cell repertoires in cytomegalovirus infection. The ends lost 2 bases at V and 2 bases at J; junction bases unmatched: 4. The CDR3 contains 16 residues. Germline V gene lookup returns CDR1 MGHRA and CDR2 YSYEKL. TCRdb re-called the reads with MiXCR, one entry per CDR3 protein. The repertoire includes about 160,000 distinct CDR3 sequences, approximately 17% of them detected once, and approximately 18% sits in the top ten. Study-wide results and limits: Dominating the ex vivo response were TCR beta clonotypes that were CMV-specific and HLA-C-restricted.

The sequenced sample consisted of CD8+ T cells from PBMCs. This sequence joins TRBV4-1 and TRBJ2-1; 9 positions match TRBD2. The sequence came from a human donor in good health (CMV status not recorded). Some clones in this sample may be carry-over from other donors' samples. This chain's CDR3 is CASSQLAGSTYNEQFF. The CDR3 nucleotides are TGCGCCAGCAGCCAACTAGCGGGATCGACCTACAATGAGCAGTTCTTC.